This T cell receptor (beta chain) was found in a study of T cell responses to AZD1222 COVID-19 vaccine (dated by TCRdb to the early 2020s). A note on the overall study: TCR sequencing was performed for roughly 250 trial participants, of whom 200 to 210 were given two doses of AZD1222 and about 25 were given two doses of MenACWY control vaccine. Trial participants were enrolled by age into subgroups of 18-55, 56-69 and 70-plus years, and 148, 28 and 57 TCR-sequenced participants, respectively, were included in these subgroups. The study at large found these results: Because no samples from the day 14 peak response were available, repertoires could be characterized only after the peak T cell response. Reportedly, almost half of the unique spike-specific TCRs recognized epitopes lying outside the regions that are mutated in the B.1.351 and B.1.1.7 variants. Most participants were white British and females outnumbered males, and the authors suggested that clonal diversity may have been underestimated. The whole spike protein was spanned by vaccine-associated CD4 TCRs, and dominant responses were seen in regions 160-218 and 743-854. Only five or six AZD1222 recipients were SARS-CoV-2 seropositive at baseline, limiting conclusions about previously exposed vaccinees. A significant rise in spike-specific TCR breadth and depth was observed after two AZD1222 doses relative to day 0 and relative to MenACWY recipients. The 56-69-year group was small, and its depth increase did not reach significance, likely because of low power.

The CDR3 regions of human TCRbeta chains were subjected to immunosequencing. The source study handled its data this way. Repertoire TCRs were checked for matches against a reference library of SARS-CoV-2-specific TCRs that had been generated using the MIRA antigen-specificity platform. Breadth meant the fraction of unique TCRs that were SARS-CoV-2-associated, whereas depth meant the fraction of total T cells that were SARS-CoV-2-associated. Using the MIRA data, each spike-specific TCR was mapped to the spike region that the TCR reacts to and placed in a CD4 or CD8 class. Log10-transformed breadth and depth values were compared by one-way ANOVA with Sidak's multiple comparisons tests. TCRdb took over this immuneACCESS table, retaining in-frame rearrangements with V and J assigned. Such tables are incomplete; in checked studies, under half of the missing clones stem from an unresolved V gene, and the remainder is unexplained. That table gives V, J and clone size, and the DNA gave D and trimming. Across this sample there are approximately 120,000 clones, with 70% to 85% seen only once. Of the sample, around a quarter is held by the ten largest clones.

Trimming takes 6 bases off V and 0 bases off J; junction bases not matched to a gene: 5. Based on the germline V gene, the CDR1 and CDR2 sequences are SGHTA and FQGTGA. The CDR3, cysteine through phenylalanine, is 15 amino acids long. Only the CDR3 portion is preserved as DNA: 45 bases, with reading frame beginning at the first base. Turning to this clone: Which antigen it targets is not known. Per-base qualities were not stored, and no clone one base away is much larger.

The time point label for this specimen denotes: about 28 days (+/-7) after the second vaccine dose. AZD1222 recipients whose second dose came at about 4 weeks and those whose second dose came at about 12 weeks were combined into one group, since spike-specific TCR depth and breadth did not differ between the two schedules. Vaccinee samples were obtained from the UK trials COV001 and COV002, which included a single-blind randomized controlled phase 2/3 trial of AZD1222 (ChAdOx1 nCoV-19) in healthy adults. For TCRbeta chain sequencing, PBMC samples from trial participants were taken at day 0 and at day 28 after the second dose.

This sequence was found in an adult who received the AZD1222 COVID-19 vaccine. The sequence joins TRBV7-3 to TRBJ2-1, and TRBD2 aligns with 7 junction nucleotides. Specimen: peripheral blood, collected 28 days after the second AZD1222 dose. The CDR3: CASSSSGDSYNEQFF. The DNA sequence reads TGTGCCAGCAGTTCCAGCGGGGACTCCTACAATGAGCAGTTCTTC.